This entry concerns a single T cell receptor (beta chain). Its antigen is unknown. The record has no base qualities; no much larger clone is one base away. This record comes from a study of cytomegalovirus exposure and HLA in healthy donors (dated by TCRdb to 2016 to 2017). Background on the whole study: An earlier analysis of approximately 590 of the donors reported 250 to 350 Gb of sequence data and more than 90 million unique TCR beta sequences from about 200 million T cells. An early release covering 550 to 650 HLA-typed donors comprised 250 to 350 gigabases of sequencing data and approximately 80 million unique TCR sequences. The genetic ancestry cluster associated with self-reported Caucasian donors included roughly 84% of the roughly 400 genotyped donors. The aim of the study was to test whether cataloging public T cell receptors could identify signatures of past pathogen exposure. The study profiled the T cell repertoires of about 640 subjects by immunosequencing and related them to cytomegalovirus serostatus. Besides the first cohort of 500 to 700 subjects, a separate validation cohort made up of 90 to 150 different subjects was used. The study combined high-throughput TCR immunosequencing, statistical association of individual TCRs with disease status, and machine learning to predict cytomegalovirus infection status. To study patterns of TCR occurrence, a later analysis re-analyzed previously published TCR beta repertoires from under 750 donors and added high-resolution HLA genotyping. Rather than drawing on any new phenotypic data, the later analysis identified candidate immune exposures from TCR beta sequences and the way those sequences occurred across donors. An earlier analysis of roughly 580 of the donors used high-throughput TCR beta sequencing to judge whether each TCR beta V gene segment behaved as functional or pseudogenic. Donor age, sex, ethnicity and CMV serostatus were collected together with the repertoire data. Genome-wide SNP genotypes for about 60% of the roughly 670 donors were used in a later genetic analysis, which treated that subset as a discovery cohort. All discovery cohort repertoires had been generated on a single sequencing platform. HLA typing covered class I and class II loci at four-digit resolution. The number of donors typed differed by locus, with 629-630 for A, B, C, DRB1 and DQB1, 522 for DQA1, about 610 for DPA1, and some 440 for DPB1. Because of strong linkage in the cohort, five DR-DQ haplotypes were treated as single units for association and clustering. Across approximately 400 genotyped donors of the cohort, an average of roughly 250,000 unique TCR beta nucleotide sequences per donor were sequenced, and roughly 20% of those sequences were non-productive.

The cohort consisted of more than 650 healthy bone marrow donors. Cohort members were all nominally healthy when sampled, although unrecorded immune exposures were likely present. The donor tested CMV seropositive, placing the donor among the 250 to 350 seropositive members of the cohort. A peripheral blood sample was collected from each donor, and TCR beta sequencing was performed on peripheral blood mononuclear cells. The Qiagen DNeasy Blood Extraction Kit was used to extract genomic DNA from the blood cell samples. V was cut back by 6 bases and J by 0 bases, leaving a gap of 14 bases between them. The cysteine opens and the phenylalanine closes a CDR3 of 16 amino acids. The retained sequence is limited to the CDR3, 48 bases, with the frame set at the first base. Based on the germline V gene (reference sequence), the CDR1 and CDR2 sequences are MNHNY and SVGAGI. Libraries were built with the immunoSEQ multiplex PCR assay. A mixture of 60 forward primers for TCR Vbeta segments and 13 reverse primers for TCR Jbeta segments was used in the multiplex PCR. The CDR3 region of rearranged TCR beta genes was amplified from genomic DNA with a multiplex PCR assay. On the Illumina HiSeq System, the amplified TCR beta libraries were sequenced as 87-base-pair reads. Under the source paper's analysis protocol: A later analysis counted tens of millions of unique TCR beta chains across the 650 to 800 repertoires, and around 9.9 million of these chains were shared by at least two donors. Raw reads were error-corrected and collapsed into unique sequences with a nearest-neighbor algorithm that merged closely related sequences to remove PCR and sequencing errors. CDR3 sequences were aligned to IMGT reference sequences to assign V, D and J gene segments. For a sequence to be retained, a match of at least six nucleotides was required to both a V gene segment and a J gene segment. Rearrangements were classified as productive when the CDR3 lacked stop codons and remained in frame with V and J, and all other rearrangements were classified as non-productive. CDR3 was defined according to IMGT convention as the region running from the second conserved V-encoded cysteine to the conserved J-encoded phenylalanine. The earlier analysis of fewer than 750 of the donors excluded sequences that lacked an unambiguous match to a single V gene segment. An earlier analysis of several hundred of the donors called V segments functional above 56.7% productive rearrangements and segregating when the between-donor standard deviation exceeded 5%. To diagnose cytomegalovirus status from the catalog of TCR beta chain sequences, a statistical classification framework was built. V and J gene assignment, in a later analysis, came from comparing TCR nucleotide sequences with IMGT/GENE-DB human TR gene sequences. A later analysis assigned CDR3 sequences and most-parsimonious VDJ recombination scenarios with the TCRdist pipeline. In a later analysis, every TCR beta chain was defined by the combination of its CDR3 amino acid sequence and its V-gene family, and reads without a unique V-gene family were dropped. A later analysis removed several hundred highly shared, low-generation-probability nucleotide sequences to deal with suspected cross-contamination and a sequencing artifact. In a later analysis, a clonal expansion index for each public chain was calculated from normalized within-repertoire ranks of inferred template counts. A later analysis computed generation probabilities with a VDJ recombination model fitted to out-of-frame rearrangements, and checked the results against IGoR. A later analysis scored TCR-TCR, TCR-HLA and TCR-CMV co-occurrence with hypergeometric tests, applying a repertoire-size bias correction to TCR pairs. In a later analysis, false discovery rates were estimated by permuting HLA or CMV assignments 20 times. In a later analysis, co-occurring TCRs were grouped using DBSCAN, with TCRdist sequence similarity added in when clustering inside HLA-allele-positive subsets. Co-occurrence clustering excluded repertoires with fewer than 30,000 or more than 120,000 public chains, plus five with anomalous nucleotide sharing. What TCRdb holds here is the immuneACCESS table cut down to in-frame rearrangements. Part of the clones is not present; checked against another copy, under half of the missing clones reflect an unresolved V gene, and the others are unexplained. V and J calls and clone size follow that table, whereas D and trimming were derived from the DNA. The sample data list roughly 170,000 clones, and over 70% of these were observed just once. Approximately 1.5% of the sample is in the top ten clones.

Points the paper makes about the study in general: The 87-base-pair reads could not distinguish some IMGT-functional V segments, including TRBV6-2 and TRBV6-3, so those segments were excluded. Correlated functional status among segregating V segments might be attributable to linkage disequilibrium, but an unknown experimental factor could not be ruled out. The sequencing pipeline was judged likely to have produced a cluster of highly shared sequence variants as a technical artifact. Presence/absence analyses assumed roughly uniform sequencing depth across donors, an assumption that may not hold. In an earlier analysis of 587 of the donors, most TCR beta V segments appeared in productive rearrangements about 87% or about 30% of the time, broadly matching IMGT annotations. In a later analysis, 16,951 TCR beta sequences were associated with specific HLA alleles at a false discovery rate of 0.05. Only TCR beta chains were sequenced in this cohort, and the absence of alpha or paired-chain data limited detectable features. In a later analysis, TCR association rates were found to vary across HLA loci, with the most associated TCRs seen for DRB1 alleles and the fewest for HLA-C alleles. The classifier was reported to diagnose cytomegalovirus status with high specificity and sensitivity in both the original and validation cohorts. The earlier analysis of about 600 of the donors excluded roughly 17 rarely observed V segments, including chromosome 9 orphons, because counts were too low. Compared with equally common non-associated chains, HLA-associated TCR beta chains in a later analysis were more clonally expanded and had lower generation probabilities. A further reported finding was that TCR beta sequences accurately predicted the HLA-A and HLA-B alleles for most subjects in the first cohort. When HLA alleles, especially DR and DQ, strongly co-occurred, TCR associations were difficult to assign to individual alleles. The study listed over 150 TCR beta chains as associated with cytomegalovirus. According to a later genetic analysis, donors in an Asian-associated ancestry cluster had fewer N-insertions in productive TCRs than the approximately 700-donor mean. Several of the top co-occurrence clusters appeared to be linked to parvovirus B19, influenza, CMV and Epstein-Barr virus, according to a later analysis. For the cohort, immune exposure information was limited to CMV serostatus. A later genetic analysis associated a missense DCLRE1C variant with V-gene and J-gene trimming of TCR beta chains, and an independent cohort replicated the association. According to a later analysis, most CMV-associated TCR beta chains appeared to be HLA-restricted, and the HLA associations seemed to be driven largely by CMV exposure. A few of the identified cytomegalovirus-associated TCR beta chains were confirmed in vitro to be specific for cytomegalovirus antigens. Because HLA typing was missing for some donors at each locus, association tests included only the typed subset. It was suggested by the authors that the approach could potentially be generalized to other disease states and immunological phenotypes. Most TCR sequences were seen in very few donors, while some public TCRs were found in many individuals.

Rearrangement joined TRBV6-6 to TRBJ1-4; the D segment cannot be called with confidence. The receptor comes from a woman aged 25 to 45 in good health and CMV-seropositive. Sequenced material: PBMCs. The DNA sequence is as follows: TGTGCCAGCAGGAAACCTCAGGCTGCAACTAATGAAAAACTGTTTTTT. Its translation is CASRKPQAATNEKLFF.